This TCR beta chain was recorded in a study of blood T cells in healthy people across ages. This clonotype was found a few times. CDR1 and CDR2 from the germline V gene are LNHNV and YYDKDF (reference sequence). The CDR3 contains 13 residues. V was cut by 1 base and J by 11 bases, with 14 bases left in between. Next came a second PCR, run for about 7 to 12 cycles, which used a sample-barcoded 5' primer along with a J-beta primer mix. TCRdb recomputed calls from the 5' RACE reads with MiXCR, one row per CDR3 protein. In the table there are about 720,000 distinct CDR3 sequences, about 20% of which are singletons.

This receptor was obtained from an older man in good health. V gene TRBV15 combines with J gene TRBJ2-5; D not certain. The sequencing input was blood. The CDR3 protein is CATSRARTSEQYF. In DNA, the CDR3 is TGTGCCACCAGCAGAGCGCGTACGTCGGAGCAGTACTTC.